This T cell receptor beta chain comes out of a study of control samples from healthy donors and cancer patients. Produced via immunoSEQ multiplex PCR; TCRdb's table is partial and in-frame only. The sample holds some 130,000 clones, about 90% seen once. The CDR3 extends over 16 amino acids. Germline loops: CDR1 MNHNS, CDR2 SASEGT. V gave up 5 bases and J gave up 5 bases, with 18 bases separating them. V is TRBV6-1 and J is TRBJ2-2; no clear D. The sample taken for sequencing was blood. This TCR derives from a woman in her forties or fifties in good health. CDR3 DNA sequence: TGTGCCAGCAGTCAAGAAAGTCTAAGGAAGACCGGGGAGCTGTTTTTT. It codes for CASSQESLRKTGELFF.